This entry lists 28 T cell receptor beta chains sequenced from one sample in a study of regulatory T cells in long-lasting Graves disease. Sequencing libraries for TCR beta were prepared with iRepertoire HTBI primers and Arm-PCR of CDR3 regions. From the multiplex PCR reads, TCRdb called clonotypes with MiXCR, one entry per CDR3 protein. This sample has around 400,000 distinct CDR3 sequences, with around 16% found just once. The time point was: newly diagnosed GD, antithyroid drugs for less than 3 months. Generation of the TCR library employed RNA extracted from PBMCs. Sequenced here: peripheral blood mononuclear cells (PBMCs), sampled at new diagnosis, from a patient treated with antithyroid drugs. The receptors derive from a female donor with Graves disease.

The genes are TRBV27 and TRBJ2-3; D assignment may be TRBD1 or TRBD2 (5 bases each). The CDR3 length is 15 residues. Deletions cut 5 bases from V and 6 bases from J, with 18 bases between. Germline V gives CDR1 MNHEY, CDR2 SMNVEV (reference sequence). The CDR3 DNA reads TGTGCCAGCAGTCACGTTGGGGGAGAAGCTGATACGCAGTATTTT. Translation: CASSHVGGEADTQYF.

Many counts were recorded for this clonotype. The chain recombines TRBV7-2 with TRBJ2-1, with TRBD2 identical over 14 bases. V lost 4 bases and J lost 9; bases outside the gene matches: 5. The CDR3 covers 15 residues. Per germline, CDR1 SGHTA and CDR2 FQGNSA. CDR3 bases: TGTGCCAGCAGCTCGACTAGCGGGAGGGCTTTTGAGCAGTTCTTC. Amino acid sequence: CASSSTSGRAFEQFF. Full variable domain (remainder filled in from reference TRBV7-2 and TRBJ2-1): GAGVSQSPSNKVTEKGKDVELRCDPISGHTALYWYRQSLGQGLEFLIYFQGNSAPDKSGLPSDRFSAERTGGSVSTLTIQRTQQEDSAVYLCASSSTSGRAFEQFFGPGTRLTVL.

This clonotype occurred many times. V and J are TRBV11-2 and TRBJ2-1; TRBD2 agrees at 7 bases. This CDR3 contains 15 residues. CDR1 and CDR2 (germline): SGHAT, FQNNGV. Losses at the gene ends were 0 bases for V and 4 bases for J; bases not matched to a gene: 3. In DNA form, the CDR3 reads TGTGCCAGCAGCTTAGACCGGGGAGGGTACAATGAGCAGTTCTTC. Translating it yields CASSLDRGGYNEQFF.

This clonotype was detected many times. V and J are TRBV19 and TRBJ1-1; 7 bases match TRBD1. CDR3 length: 14 amino acids. The V gene's germline CDR1 is LNHDA and CDR2 SQIVND (reference sequence). Trimming removed 4 bases from V and 6 bases from J; junction bases left unmatched: 8. CDR3 loop: CASSNYRGAAEAFF. DNA of the CDR3: TGTGCCAGTAGTAATTACAGGGGAGCCGCTGAAGCTTTCTTT. Filled out from reference TRBV19 and TRBJ1-1, the complete variable domain reads DGGITQSPKYLFRKEGQNVTLSCEQNLNHDAMYWYRQDPGQGLRLIYYSQIVNDFQKGDIAEGYSVSREKKESFPLTVTSAQKNPTAFYLCASSNYRGAAEAFFGQGTRLTVV.

In its sample, this clonotype was seen many times. The V gene is TRBV4-1, the J gene TRBJ1-3, with a possible D match to TRBD1 (5 bases). CDR1 and CDR2 (germline): MGHRA, YSYEKL. The CDR3 consists of 15 residues. Trimming left V 8 bases short and J 2 bases short, with 16 bases between. CDR3: CASSSDRGTGNTIYF. The CDR3 nucleotides are TGCGCCAGCTCTAGCGACAGAGGGACTGGAAACACCATATATTTT.

V gene TRBV19 combines with J gene TRBJ1-1; 9 nucleotides line up with TRBD1. Germline trimming cut 3 bases from V and 2 bases from J; bases unmatched to any gene: 7. Germline V gene lookup returns CDR1 LNHDA and CDR2 SQIVND (reference sequence). This CDR3 has 16 amino acids. This CDR3 reads CASSILQGAYNTEAFF. CDR3 nucleotides: TGTGCCAGTAGTATTTTACAGGGGGCATATAACACTGAAGCTTTCTTT. The variable domain in full, completed from reference TRBV19 and TRBJ1-1, reads DGGITQSPKYLFRKEGQNVTLSCEQNLNHDAMYWYRQDPGQGLRLIYYSQIVNDFQKGDIAEGYSVSREKKESFPLTVTSAQKNPTAFYLCASSILQGAYNTEAFFGQGTRLTVV.

This clonotype was recorded many times. The chain recombines TRBV2 with TRBJ2-2; no definite D call. The germline V and J ends were trimmed by 2 bases and 3 bases, with 16 bases remaining between them. The CDR3 runs 17 residues. Germline loops: CDR1 SNHLY, CDR2 FYNNEI. CDR3 DNA: TGTGCCAGCAGTGAAAGGGCGGCAGCCCCGTACACCGGGGAGCTGTTTTTT. Amino acid sequence: CASSERAAAPYTGELFF. Filled out from reference TRBV2 and TRBJ2-2, the complete variable domain reads EPEVTQTPSHQVTQMGQEVILRCVPISNHLYFYWYRQILGQKVEFLVSFYNNEISEKSEIFDDQFSVERPDGSNFTLKIRSTKLEDSAMYFCASSERAAAPYTGELFFGEGSRLTVL.

At least ten counts were recorded for this clonotype. The chain is built from TRBV3-1 and TRBJ2-1, with TRBD1 as a possible D gene (6 bases). The J call could be wrong; TRBJ2-5 is a better fit for the DNA end. Looked up from germline, CDR1 is LGHDT and CDR2 is YNNKEL (reference sequence). The CDR3 sequence is 15 residues long. The chain's CDR3 is CASSQAGALQETQYF. In DNA form, the CDR3 reads TGTGCCAGCAGCCAGGCAGGGGCCTTACAAGAGACCCAGTACTTC.

This clonotype was seen at least ten times. The chain joins TRBV3-1 to TRBJ2-3; D is possibly TRBD2 (6 bases). Germline assignment: CDR1 LGHDT and CDR2 YNNKEL (reference sequence). The CDR3 is 14 amino acids. The germline V and J ends were trimmed by 3 bases and 2 bases, with 9 bases remaining between them. The CDR3 spells CASSQGGLTDTQYF. CDR3 coding DNA: TGTGCCAGCAGCCAGGGGGGTCTCACAGATACGCAGTATTTT.

This sequence joins TRBV5-1 and TRBJ1-5; the D gene is possibly TRBD1 (6 bases). V was shortened by 0 bases and J by 6 bases, with 16 bases between the two germline ends. CDR3 size: 16 residues. Germline-derived CDR1 and CDR2 are SGHRS and YFSETQ. CDR3 sequence: CASSLVPDRSGQPQHF. The CDR3 DNA sequence: TGCGCCAGCAGCTTGGTACCCGACAGGAGCGGTCAGCCCCAGCATTTT.

The chain combines TRBV13 with TRBJ1-2; TRBD1 matches 8 bases. Germline assignment: CDR1 PRHDT and CDR2 FYEKMQ (reference sequence). With 2 bases clipped from V and 4 bases from J, the junction kept 12 bases outside the gene matches. CDR3 size: 17 residues. Here the CDR3 DNA reads TGTGCCAGCAGCTTAAGGACAGGGATAGGGGTATCCTATGGCTACACCTTC. Protein product: CASSLRTGIGVSYGYTF.

This clonotype was detected many times. The chain has TRBV11-3 and TRBJ2-1; D uncertain. Per germline, CDR1 SGHNT and CDR2 YENEEA. The CDR3 has 13 residues. Trimming removed 0 bases at V and 12 bases at J, with 12 bases between. Here the CDR3 reads CASSLDWTSVQFF. The DNA for the CDR3 is TGTGCCAGCAGCTTAGACTGGACGTCGGTGCAGTTCTTC.

This clonotype came up once. V gene TRBV19 combines with J gene TRBJ1-2; no definite D call. The V end lost 7 bases, the J end lost 1 base, and 7 bases lay between the germline ends. The CDR3 totals 12 residues. Germline lookup yields CDR1 LNHDA and CDR2 SQIVND (reference sequence). The CDR3 spells CASKTVNYGYTF. CDR3 bases: TGTGCCAGTAAAACGGTTAACTATGGCTACACCTTC.

In this sample, this clonotype turned up many times. The gene calls are TRBV20-1 and TRBJ2-1, with D tentatively TRBD1 (6 bases). Looked up from germline, CDR1 is DFQATT and CDR2 is SNEGSKA (reference sequence). Between the trimmed V and J ends, which lost 6 bases and 4 bases, there was a span of 16 bases. This CDR3 is built from 14 residues. CDR3 loop: CSAWRRQGYNEQFF. As DNA, the CDR3 is TGCAGTGCCTGGAGACGGCAGGGGTACAATGAGCAGTTCTTC.

The rearrangement joins TRBV15 to TRBJ1-3; D is perhaps TRBD1 (6 bases). CDR1 is LNHNV, CDR2 YYDKDF, per germline (reference sequence). The CDR3 has 14 amino acids. Trimming took 4 bases from V and 3 from J, leaving 10 bases between them. CDR3 in amino acids: CATSMYRDGNTIYF. The CDR3 region has the DNA TGTGCCACCAGCATGTACAGGGATGGAAACACCATATATTTT.

Ten or more counts support this clonotype. The rearrangement joins TRBV12-3 or TRBV12-4 to TRBJ2-1; D is undetermined. This CDR3 has 11 amino acids. Trimming left V 6 bases short and J 8 bases short, with 8 bases between. The CDR3 is CASSPADEQFF. The CDR3 bases are TGTGCCAGCAGCCCCGCCGATGAGCAGTTCTTC.

This clonotype appeared many times. This chain links TRBV20-1 with TRBJ1-2; 12 bases map to TRBD1. The CDR3 length is 12 residues. Trimming cost V 6 bases and J 8 bases; bases outside gene matches: 4. Germline CDR1 reads DFQATT; CDR2 reads SNEGSKA (reference sequence). CDR3 sequence reads: CSAGTGGRGYTF. The DNA of the CDR3 is TGCAGTGCCGGGACAGGGGGCCGGGGCTACACCTTC.

The CDR3 region is CASSLGGQTNEKLFF. The CDR3 DNA is TGCGCCAGCAGCTTGGGGGGGCAGACTAATGAAAAACTGTTTTTT. The genes are TRBV5-1 and TRBJ1-4, with a tentative D call TRBD1 (6 bases). Trimming removed 0 bases from V and 2 bases from J, with 8 bases in between. The CDR3 has 15 residues. In germline, CDR1 is SGHRS, CDR2 YFSETQ.

This clonotype was seen many times. The rearrangement links TRBV12-3 or TRBV12-4 to TRBJ1-1; a weak D match, TRBD1 (5 bases). The CDR3 covers 13 residues. V dropped 6 bases and J dropped 4 bases, with 12 bases sitting between them. CDR3 region: CASSHQGSTEAFF. The CDR3 DNA sequence: TGTGCCAGCAGCCACCAGGGAAGCACTGAAGCTTTCTTT.

As regards this clonotype: This likely reflects a read error, since a far larger clone is one base away. The J gene is TRBJ2-3, the V gene TRBV3-1; TRBD1 might be the D (5 bases). TRBJ1-1 matches the DNA end more closely, so the J call is doubtful. The CDR3 spans 14 residues. Germline V CDR1 and CDR2: LGHDT, YNNKEL (reference sequence). CDR3: CASSHSRDGTKAFF. The CDR3, as DNA: TGTGCCAGCAGCCACAGCCGGGACGGAACTAAAGCTTTCTTT.

Ten or more counts support this clonotype. This rearrangement joins TRBV3-1 to TRBJ2-2, with 7 bases that match TRBD2. Per germline, CDR1 LGHDT and CDR2 YNNKEL (reference sequence). This CDR3 contains 14 residues. The V segment lost 1 base and the J segment 7 bases; nucleotides outside the gene matches: 3. DNA for the CDR3: TGTGCCAGCAGCCAAGGCCTAGCGGACGGGGAGCTGTTTTTT. Translation: CASSQGLADGELFF.

The table lists this clonotype with a few counts. The genes are TRBV7-3 and TRBJ2-2; TRBD2 might be the D (6 bases). From germline, CDR1 is SGHTA and CDR2 FQGTGA. V gave up 8 bases and J gave up 6 bases, with 10 bases separating them. This CDR3 is built from 12 residues. As DNA, the CDR3 is TGTGCCAGCCTTGGAGGGGCCGGGGAGCTGTTTTTT. Translation: CASLGGAGELFF.

This clonotype was seen many times. The chain recombines TRBV13 with TRBJ2-5, with TRBD2 as a possible D gene (6 bases). Germline values: CDR1 PRHDT, CDR2 FYEKMQ (reference sequence). With 5 bases removed from V and 5 bases from J, the gap between germline ends came to 18 bases. CDR3 length equals 15 residues. This chain's CDR3 is CASSHRDSRRETQYF. CDR3 coding DNA: TGTGCCAGCAGCCACCGGGACTCAAGACGGGAGACCCAGTACTTC.

This clonotype appeared many times. For the CDR3, the DNA is TGTGCCAGCAGTTACCCCCCGCACCCGACCACTGAAGCTTTCTTT. This translates into CASSYPPHPTTEAFF. This rearrangement joins TRBV6-5 to TRBJ1-1, with D hard to call. Between the trimmed V and J ends, which lost 2 bases and 4 bases, there was a span of 14 bases. The CDR3 spans 15 residues. Germline V gene sequence: CDR1 MNHEY, CDR2 SVGAGI.

This clonotype showed up just a few times. Since a much larger clone is just one base distant, this may be a read error. The chain combines TRBV6-9 with TRBJ2-7; no firm D call. V lost 3 bases to trimming and J lost 0 bases, with 15 bases between them. Germline CDR1 is MNHGY and CDR2 is SVAAGI. The CDR3 runs 16 residues. The CDR3 DNA reads TGTGCCAGCAGTTACTCGAATGCGGCTAGCTCCTACGAGCAGTACTTC. It specifies CASSYSNAASSYEQYF.

This clonotype was observed a few times. The chain carries TRBV6-4 and TRBJ1-2; no clear D. The germline V and J ends were trimmed by 0 bases and 6 bases, with 17 bases remaining between them. CDR1 and CDR2 from the germline V gene are MRHNA and SNTAGT. The CDR3 contains 16 residues. CDR3 protein: CASSDSNRRGINGYTF. The CDR3, as DNA: TGTGCCAGCAGTGACTCGAACCGGCGGGGAATCAATGGCTACACCTTC.

This clonotype was seen repeatedly, ten times or more. This chain links TRBV27 with TRBJ2-5; the match to TRBD1 covers 9 bases. The CDR3 loop spans 17 amino acids. With V trimmed by 0 bases and J by 5 bases, 10 bases remained unmatched. The germline V gene encodes CDR1 MNHEY and CDR2 SMNVEV (reference sequence). The CDR3 here is CASSLSLPQGAKETQYF. In nucleotides, the CDR3 is TGTGCCAGCAGTTTATCCCTGCCACAGGGGGCGAAGGAGACCCAGTACTTC.

The J gene is TRBJ2-1, the V gene TRBV3-1, with D tentatively TRBD1 or TRBD2 (5 bases each). CDR1 is LGHDT and CDR2 is YNNKEL in the germline V gene (reference sequence). Trimming took off 0 bases at V and 5 bases at J, with 11 bases between the two ends. The CDR3 length is 15 residues. The CDR3 DNA follows: TGTGCCAGCAGCCAAGAGGGGGAACCAGACAATGAGCAGTTCTTC. Its translation: CASSQEGEPDNEQFF.